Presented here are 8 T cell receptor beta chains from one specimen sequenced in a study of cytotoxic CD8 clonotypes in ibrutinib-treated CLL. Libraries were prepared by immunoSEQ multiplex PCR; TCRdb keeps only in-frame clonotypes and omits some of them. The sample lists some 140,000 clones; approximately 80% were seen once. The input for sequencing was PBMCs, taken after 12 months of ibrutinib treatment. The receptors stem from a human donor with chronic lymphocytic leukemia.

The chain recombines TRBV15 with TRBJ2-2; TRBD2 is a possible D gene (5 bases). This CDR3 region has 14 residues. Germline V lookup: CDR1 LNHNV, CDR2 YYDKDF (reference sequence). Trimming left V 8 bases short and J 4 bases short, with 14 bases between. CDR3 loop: CATHLASGTGELFF. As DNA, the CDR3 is TGTGCCACCCATCTAGCCTCGGGCACCGGGGAGCTGTTTTTT.

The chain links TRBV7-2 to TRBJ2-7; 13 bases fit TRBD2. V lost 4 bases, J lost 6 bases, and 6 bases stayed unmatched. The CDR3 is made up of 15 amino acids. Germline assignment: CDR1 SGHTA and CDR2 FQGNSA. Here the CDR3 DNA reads TGTGCCAGCAGCTCACGGACTAGCGGGAGTGGCGAGCAGTACTTC. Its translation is CASSSRTSGSGEQYF.

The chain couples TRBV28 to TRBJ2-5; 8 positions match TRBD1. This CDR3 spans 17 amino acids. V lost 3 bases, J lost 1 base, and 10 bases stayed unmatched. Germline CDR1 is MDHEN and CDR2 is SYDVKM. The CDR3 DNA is TGTGCCAGCAGTTTTTCCCCAGGGGGCGGTGTCCAAGAGACCCAGTACTTC. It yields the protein CASSFSPGGGVQETQYF.

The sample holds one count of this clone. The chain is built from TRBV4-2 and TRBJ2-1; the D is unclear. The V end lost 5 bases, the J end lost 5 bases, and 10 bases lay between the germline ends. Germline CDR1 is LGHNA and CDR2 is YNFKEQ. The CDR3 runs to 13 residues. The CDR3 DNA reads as TGTGCCAGCAGCTTATCAGGCAACAATGAGCAGTTCTTC. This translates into CASSLSGNNEQFF.

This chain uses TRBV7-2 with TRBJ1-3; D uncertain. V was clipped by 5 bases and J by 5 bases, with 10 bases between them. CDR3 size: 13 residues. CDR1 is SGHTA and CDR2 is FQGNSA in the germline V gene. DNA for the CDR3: TGTGCCAGCAGCCCCGATATGAGAAACACCATATATTTT. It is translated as CASSPDMRNTIYF.

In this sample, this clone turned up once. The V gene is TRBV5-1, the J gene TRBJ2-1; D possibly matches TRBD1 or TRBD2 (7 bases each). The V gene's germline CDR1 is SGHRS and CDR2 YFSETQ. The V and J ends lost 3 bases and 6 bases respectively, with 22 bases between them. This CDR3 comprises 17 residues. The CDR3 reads CASSWQPRGGGSNEQFF. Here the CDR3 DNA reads TGCGCCAGCAGCTGGCAACCCAGGGGGGGAGGGAGCAATGAGCAGTTCTTC.

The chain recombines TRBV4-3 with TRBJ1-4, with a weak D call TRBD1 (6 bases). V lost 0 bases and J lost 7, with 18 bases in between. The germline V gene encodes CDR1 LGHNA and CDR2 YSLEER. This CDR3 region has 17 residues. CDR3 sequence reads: CASSQDEYRVAGEKLFF. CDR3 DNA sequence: TGCGCCAGCAGCCAAGACGAATACAGGGTGGCTGGTGAAAAACTGTTTTTT.

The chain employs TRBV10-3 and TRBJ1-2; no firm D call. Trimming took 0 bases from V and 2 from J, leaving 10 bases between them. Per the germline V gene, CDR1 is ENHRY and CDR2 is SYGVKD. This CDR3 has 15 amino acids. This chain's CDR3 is CAISESGSGNYGYTF. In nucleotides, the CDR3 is TGTGCCATCAGTGAGTCGGGCAGCGGAAACTATGGCTACACCTTC.